The 27 T cell receptor beta chains below come from one sample, sequenced in a study of CD8 T cells in Susac syndrome. Random-hexamer reverse transcription was applied to roughly 0.5 to 1 ug RNA. MiXCR, applied by TCRdb to the immunoSEQ multiplex PCR reads, yields one record per CDR3 protein. Counted here are about 200,000 distinct CDR3 sequences, just under 95% occurring once; the ten biggest clones make up approximately 0.08%. Material for sequencing was CD4+ T cells from PBMCs. These TCRs come from a human donor with multiple sclerosis.

DNA of the CDR3: TGCAGCGCAACGGGACAGGGGAGCACTGAAGCTTTCTTT. Amino acids: CSATGQGSTEAFF. The rearrangement uses TRBV29-1 and TRBJ1-1; 10 bases are a match to TRBD1. The CDR3 is 13 residues long. Germline assignment: CDR1 SQVTM and CDR2 ANQGSEA. V lost 7 bases and J lost 4; bases outside the gene matches: 6.

The chain joins TRBV2 to TRBJ2-5; no definite D call. CDR1 is SNHLY, CDR2 FYNNEI, per germline. The CDR3 length is 12 residues. The germline V and J ends were trimmed by 6 bases and 3 bases, with 8 bases remaining between them. CDR3 protein: CASRGIEETQYF. The CDR3, as DNA: TGTGCCAGCAGGGGAATTGAAGAGACCCAGTACTTC.

The chain joins TRBV25-1 to TRBJ1-2, with D tentatively TRBD1 (5 bases). The CDR3 runs to 16 residues. Germline V lookup: CDR1 MGHDK, CDR2 SYGVNS. Trimming stripped 5 bases from V and 4 bases from J, with 20 bases between. The CDR3 reads CASSNPLGGSSYGYTF. The CDR3 nucleotides read TGTGCCAGCAGTAATCCTCTCGGGGGGTCTAGCTATGGCTACACCTTC.

CDR3 sequence: CSARGTGQETQYF. The CDR3 DNA follows: TGCAGTGCTAGGGGGACAGGACAAGAGACCCAGTACTTC. V is TRBV20-1 and J is TRBJ2-5, with 8 positions matching TRBD1. The CDR3 covers 13 residues. V lost 3 bases and J lost 2; bases outside the gene matches: 2. Germline CDR1 and CDR2: DFQATT and SNEGSKA (reference sequence).

The chain has TRBV18 and TRBJ1-5; D call uncertain. Trimming pared 5 bases from V and 4 bases from J, leaving 12 bases between. The germline CDR1 and CDR2 sequences are KGHSH and LQKENI. The CDR3 contains 14 residues. CDR3: CASSSGRNNQPQHF. DNA of the CDR3: TGTGCCAGCTCATCCGGACGGAATAATCAGCCCCAGCATTTT. Full variable domain (outside the CDR3, taken from reference TRBV18 and TRBJ1-5): NAGVMQNPRHLVRRRGQEARLRCSPMKGHSHVYWYRQLPEEGLKFMVYLQKENIIDESGMPKERFSAEFPKEGPSILRIQQVVRGDSAAYFCASSSGRNNQPQHFGDGTRLSIL.

The CDR3 protein is CAWNEGDRNQPQHF. Written as DNA, the CDR3 is TGTGCCTGGAACGAGGGGGACCGCAATCAGCCCCAGCATTTT. The gene calls are TRBV30 and TRBJ1-5; D might be TRBD1 (6 bases). V lost 4 bases to trimming and J lost 2 bases, with 12 bases between them. The germline CDR1 and CDR2 sequences are GTSNPN and SVGIG (reference sequence). The CDR3 runs 14 residues. The whole variable domain, filled in from reference TRBV30 and TRBJ1-5, reads SQTIHQWPATLVQPVGSPLSLECTVEGTSNPNLYWYRQAAGRGLQLLFYSVGIGQISSEVPQNLSASRPQDRQFILSSKKLLLSDSGFYLCAWNEGDRNQPQHFGDGTRLSIL.

The rearrangement joins TRBV7-9 to TRBJ2-1; D remains unclear. Trimming took 3 bases from V and 9 from J, leaving 12 bases between them. This CDR3 comprises 13 residues. The germline V gene encodes CDR1 SEHNR and CDR2 FQNEAQ (reference sequence). Here the CDR3 reads CASSFSDLIEQFF. The CDR3 nucleotides read TGTGCCAGCAGCTTTTCCGACTTGATTGAGCAGTTCTTC. The full variable domain, rest sourced from reference TRBV7-9 and TRBJ2-1, is DTGVSQNPRHKITKRGQNVTFRCDPISEHNRLYWYRQTLGQGPEFLTYFQNEAQLEKSRLLSDRFSAERPKGSFSTLEIQRTEQGDSAMYLCASSFSDLIEQFFGPGTRLTVL.

The chain carries TRBV10-3 and TRBJ2-3, with D possibly matching TRBD2 (6 bases). V lost 6 bases to trimming and J lost 1 base, with 14 bases between them. CDR1 ENHRY and CDR2 SYGVKD come from the germline V gene. CDR3 length equals 15 residues. This chain's CDR3 is CAISEPAGGTDTQYF. The CDR3 bases are TGTGCCATCAGCGAGCCAGCGGGTGGCACAGATACGCAGTATTTT.

The rearrangement uses TRBV30 and TRBJ1-5; the D is unclear. The CDR3 extends over 13 amino acids. Germline CDR1 and CDR2: GTSNPN and SVGIG (reference sequence). The germline V and J ends were trimmed by 2 bases and 7 bases, with 12 bases remaining between them. CDR3 DNA: TGTGCCTGGAGTCTCGACACCGACCAGCCCCAGCATTTT. Amino acid sequence: CAWSLDTDQPQHF.

The chain is built from TRBV27 and TRBJ2-1, with TRBD2 as a possible D gene (6 bases). The V gene's germline CDR1 is MNHEY and CDR2 SMNVEV (reference sequence). With 4 bases removed from V and 0 bases from J, the gap between germline ends came to 7 bases. This CDR3 is 14 amino acids long. The CDR3 coding sequence is TGTGCCAGCAGTTGGGGACTCTCCTACAATGAGCAGTTCTTC. The encoded protein is CASSWGLSYNEQFF.

The V gene is TRBV30, the J gene TRBJ1-6, with 7 bases that match TRBD1. Germline V gene lookup returns CDR1 GTSNPN and CDR2 SVGIG (reference sequence). This CDR3 comprises 18 residues. With V trimmed by 2 bases and J by 5 bases, 15 bases remained unmatched. The CDR3 sequence: CAWSYTPTGRGNNSPLHF. The CDR3 DNA sequence: TGTGCCTGGAGTTACACCCCGACAGGGCGCGGAAATAATTCACCCCTCCACTTT. Based on the CDR3 plus reference TRBV30 and TRBJ1-6, the full variable domain is SQTIHQWPATLVQPVGSPLSLECTVEGTSNPNLYWYRQAAGRGLQLLFYSVGIGQISSEVPQNLSASRPQDRQFILSSKKLLLSDSGFYLCAWSYTPTGRGNNSPLHFGNGTRLTVT.

The chain has TRBV11-1 and TRBJ2-1; TRBD1 or TRBD2 may be the D gene (5 bases each). The length of the CDR3 is 15 residues. V lost 2 bases and J lost 3, with 11 bases in between. Germline CDR1 is SGHAT and CDR2 is FQDESV (reference sequence). This chain's CDR3 is CASSLQGPGYNEQFF. CDR3 DNA sequence: TGTGCCAGCAGCTTACAGGGACCAGGCTACAATGAGCAGTTCTTC.

The chain joins TRBV30 to TRBJ2-3; no definite D call. Germline-derived CDR1 and CDR2 are GTSNPN and SVGIG (reference sequence). The CDR3 runs to 11 residues. Trimming shortened V by 4 bases and J by 2 bases, and 4 bases separated the two germline ends. In nucleotides, the CDR3 is TGTGCCTGGAAGGACACAGATACGCAGTATTTT. Amino acids: CAWKDTDTQYF. The whole variable domain, filled in from reference TRBV30 and TRBJ2-3, reads SQTIHQWPATLVQPVGSPLSLECTVEGTSNPNLYWYRQAAGRGLQLLFYSVGIGQISSEVPQNLSASRPQDRQFILSSKKLLLSDSGFYLCAWKDTDTQYFGPGTRLTVL.

The chain combines TRBV20-1 with TRBJ1-2; D is perhaps TRBD1 (6 bases). V lost 3 bases and J lost 8, with 22 bases in between. The CDR3 is 15 residues long. Germline-derived CDR1 and CDR2 are DFQATT and SNEGSKA (reference sequence). The CDR3 nucleotides are TGCAGTGCTAGGTTCCCTGGGGGCCCTTCGGGGGGCTACACCTTC. Its translation: CSARFPGGPSGGYTF.

This chain's CDR3 is CASSGRADQETQYF. The CDR3 coding sequence is TGTGCCAGCAGCGGTAGGGCAGACCAAGAGACCCAGTACTTC. The chain carries TRBV6-5 and TRBJ2-5; D gene ambiguous. V lost 6 bases and J lost 0, with 11 bases in between. Germline lookup yields CDR1 MNHEY and CDR2 SVGAGI. The CDR3 covers 14 residues.

This chain connects TRBV20-1 to TRBJ1-2; unclear D gene. This CDR3 contains 13 residues. Trimming cost V 4 bases and J 2 bases, with 11 bases left between them. Per the germline V gene, CDR1 is DFQATT and CDR2 is SNEGSKA (reference sequence). The CDR3 DNA is TGCAGTGCTATGGCCGGACGGAACTATGGCTACACCTTC. Its translation is CSAMAGRNYGYTF.

The chain has TRBV4-1 and TRBJ1-6; tentatively, D is TRBD1 (6 bases). There are 17 residues in the CDR3. The V gene lost 0 bases and the J gene lost 7 bases, with 16 bases spanning the gap. Looked up from germline, CDR1 is MGHRA and CDR2 is YSYEKL. The CDR3 nucleotides are TGCGCCAGCAGCCAAGATCAGGGGTGGGCTAAGAATTCACCCCTCCACTTT. Encoded protein: CASSQDQGWAKNSPLHF.

This clonotype was detected once. The chain combines TRBV5-4 with TRBJ1-3, with D uncertain. This CDR3 is built from 16 residues. The germline V gene encodes CDR1 SGHNT and CDR2 YYREEE (reference sequence). Trimming pared 0 bases from V and 0 bases from J, leaving 10 bases between. The DNA for the CDR3 is TGTGCCAGCAGCTTGGACGCCGCCGGCTCTGGAAACACCATATATTTT. Its translation: CASSLDAAGSGNTIYF.

The genes are TRBV5-1 and TRBJ2-5; D could derive from TRBD1 or TRBD2 (6 bases each). Trimming took 2 bases from V and 5 from J, leaving 16 bases between them. The CDR3 is 15 residues long. Germline V gives CDR1 SGHRS, CDR2 YFSETQ. For the CDR3, the DNA is TGCGCCAGCAGCTTCCGAGTCGGGGGCGTGGAGACCCAGTACTTC. Translated: CASSFRVGGVETQYF.

The chain couples TRBV11-3 to TRBJ2-2; D is tentatively TRBD1 or TRBD2 (6 bases each). The CDR3 extends over 16 amino acids. In germline, CDR1 is SGHNT, CDR2 YENEEA. V lost 5 bases, J lost 5 bases, and 18 bases lay in between. The chain's CDR3 is CASSPGGGSGTGELFF. CDR3 DNA: TGTGCCAGCAGCCCCGGGGGCGGGTCTGGAACCGGGGAGCTGTTTTTT.

This chain links TRBV6-5 with TRBJ1-5; D may be TRBD1 (6 bases). The CDR3 runs 17 residues. Germline-derived CDR1 and CDR2 are MNHEY and SVGAGI. V was cut by 4 bases and J by 2 bases, with 18 bases left in between. CDR3 in amino acids: CASSSRGGGRGNQPQHF. DNA of the CDR3: TGTGCCAGCAGTTCTCGCGGGGGCGGGCGAGGCAATCAGCCCCAGCATTTT.

This chain uses TRBV7-2 with TRBJ2-5; maybe TRBD2 (7 bases). V dropped 5 bases and J dropped 4 bases, with 11 bases sitting between them. The CDR3 runs to 13 residues. Germline V gene data show CDR1 as SGHTA and CDR2 as FQGNSA. CDR3 coding DNA: TGTGCCAGCAGCGGGGGGGCGCTAGAGACCCAGTACTTC. Amino acid sequence: CASSGGALETQYF.

CDR3 sequence: CSVAIFLGHPQHF. The CDR3 region has the DNA TGCAGCGTGGCGATCTTTTTGGGGCATCCCCAGCATTTT. V is TRBV29-1 and J is TRBJ1-5; the D gene is possibly TRBD1 (5 bases). Trimming cost V 6 bases and J 10 bases, with 19 bases left between them. Per the germline V gene, CDR1 is SQVTM and CDR2 is ANQGSEA. The CDR3 loop spans 13 amino acids.

In its sample, this clonotype was seen a few times. The chain couples TRBV7-2 to TRBJ1-2; no clear D. The CDR3 has 13 amino acids. V shed 1 base and J shed 2 bases, with 5 bases lying between them. Germline V lookup: CDR1 SGHTA, CDR2 FQGNSA. The CDR3 DNA reads TGTGCCAGCAGCTTAGAGGTGAACTATGGCTACACCTTC. Protein: CASSLEVNYGYTF.

The CDR3 sequence is CASSPGDRAFYEQYV. CDR3 coding DNA: TGTGCCAGCAGTCCTGGGGACAGGGCCTTCTACGAGCAGTACGTC. V gene TRBV9 combines with J gene TRBJ2-7, with 9 bases aligning to TRBD1. Germline V gene lookup returns CDR1 SGDLS and CDR2 YYNGEE. V gave up 5 bases and J gave up 3 bases; unmatched junction bases: 9. There are 15 residues in the CDR3.

This sequence joins TRBV2 and TRBJ1-5; no reliable D call. The CDR3 is 15 amino acids. Germline CDR1 and CDR2: SNHLY and FYNNEI. V shed 3 bases and J shed 2 bases, with 11 bases lying between them. CDR3 in amino acids: CASSDVRWGNQPQHF. As DNA, the CDR3 is TGTGCCAGCAGTGATGTACGGTGGGGCAATCAGCCCCAGCATTTT. The variable domain in full, completed from reference TRBV2 and TRBJ1-5, reads EPEVTQTPSHQVTQMGQEVILRCVPISNHLYFYWYRQILGQKVEFLVSFYNNEISEKSEIFDDQFSVERPDGSNFTLKIRSTKLEDSAMYFCASSDVRWGNQPQHFGDGTRLSIL.

The V call is TRBV6-2 or TRBV6-3, the J call TRBJ2-7; TRBD2 aligns across 14 bases. Trimming removed 4 bases from V and 2 bases from J; junction bases left unmatched: 4. The CDR3 covers 16 residues. The V gene's germline CDR1 is MNHEY and CDR2 SVGEGT. CDR3 sequence: CASSFGTSGGPYEQYV. CDR3 nucleotide sequence: TGTGCCAGCAGTTTTGGGACTAGCGGGGGACCCTACGAGCAGTACGTC.